This TCR beta chain was sequenced for a study of blood T cells in healthy people across ages. This clonotype turned up a few times. V lost 3 bases and J lost 5; bases outside the gene matches: 7. The CDR3 totals 15 residues. Germline V gene data show CDR1 as LNHNV and CDR2 as YYDKDF (reference sequence). For the second PCR, which ran for about 7 to 11 cycles, a sample-barcoded 5' primer and a J-beta primer mix were used. TCRdb re-called the 5' RACE reads with MiXCR, one entry per CDR3 protein. This table holds 380,000 or so distinct CDR3 sequences, about 55% found once. The TCR originated in a man aged 55 to 70 in good health. Input material: blood. The chain recombines TRBV15 with TRBJ2-4; TRBD2 matches 7 bases. Here the CDR3 DNA reads TGTGCCACCAGCAGTGGCGGGGGACTTGAAAACATTCAGTACTTC. It translates to CATSSGGGLENIQYF.